The entry below describes one T cell receptor beta chain. A much bigger clone sits one base away, suggesting this may be a read error. Method: immunoSEQ multiplex PCR; TCRdb's copy keeps in-frame clones and lacks some. Altogether around 100,000 clones are present, less than 95% being singletons, with the ten largest covering approximately 3.5%. Time point reported: peripheral blood 6 weeks after treatment start. Germline CDR1 is SGHTA and CDR2 is FQGNSA. Germline trimming cut 5 bases from V and 0 bases from J; bases unmatched to any gene: 4. The CDR3 consists of 15 residues. These data originate in a study of PD-L1 blockade in urothelial cancer. Across the study: Patients had been given 0 to 3 earlier chemotherapy regimens. Timepoints chosen for blood analysis were 3 weeks (second dose) and 6 weeks after treatment start.

The chain couples TRBV7-2 to TRBJ2-3; 8 bases line up with TRBD2. The sample consisted of PBMCs, taken around atezolizumab (anti-PD-L1) treatment. The receptor was derived from a man aged 55 to 70 with urothelial cancer. The CDR3 loop reads CASSPLAASTDTQYF. The CDR3 DNA reads TGTGCCAGCAGCCCACTAGCGGCTAGCACAGATACGCAGTATTTT. The whole variable domain, remainder taken from reference TRBV7-2 and TRBJ2-3, is GAGVSQSPSNKVTEKGKDVELRCDPISGHTALYWYRQSLGQGLEFLIYFQGNSAPDKSGLPSDRFSAERTGGSVSTLTIQRTQQEDSAVYLCASSPLAASTDTQYFGPGTRLTVL.